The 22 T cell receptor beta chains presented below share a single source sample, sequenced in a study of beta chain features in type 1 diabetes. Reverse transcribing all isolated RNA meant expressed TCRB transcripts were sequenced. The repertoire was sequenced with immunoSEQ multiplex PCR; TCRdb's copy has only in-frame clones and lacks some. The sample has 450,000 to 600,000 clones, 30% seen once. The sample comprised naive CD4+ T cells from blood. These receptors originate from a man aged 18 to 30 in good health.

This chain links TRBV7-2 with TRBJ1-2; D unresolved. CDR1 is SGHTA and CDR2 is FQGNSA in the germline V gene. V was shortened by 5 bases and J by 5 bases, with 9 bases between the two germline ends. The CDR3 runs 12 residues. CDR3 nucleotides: TGTGCCAGCAGCGCGGGGTGGTATGGCTACACCTTC. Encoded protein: CASSAGWYGYTF.

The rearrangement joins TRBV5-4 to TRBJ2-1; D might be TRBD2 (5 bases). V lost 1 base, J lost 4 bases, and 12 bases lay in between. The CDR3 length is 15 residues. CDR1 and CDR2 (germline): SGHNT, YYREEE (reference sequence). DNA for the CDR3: TGTGCCAGCAGCTTGCAAGCTAGCCCTTACAATGAGCAGTTCTTC. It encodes CASSLQASPYNEQFF.

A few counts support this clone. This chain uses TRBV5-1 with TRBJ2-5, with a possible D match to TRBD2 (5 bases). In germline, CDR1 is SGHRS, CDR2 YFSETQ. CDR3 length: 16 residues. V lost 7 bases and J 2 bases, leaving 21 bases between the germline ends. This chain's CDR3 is CASGTRPTGSQETQYF. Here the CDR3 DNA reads TGCGCCAGCGGAACGCGACCGACGGGATCTCAAGAGACCCAGTACTTC.

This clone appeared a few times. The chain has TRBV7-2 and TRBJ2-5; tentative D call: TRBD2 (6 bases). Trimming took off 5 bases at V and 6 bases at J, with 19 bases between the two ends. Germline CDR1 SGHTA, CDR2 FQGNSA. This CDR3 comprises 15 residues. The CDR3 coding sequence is TGTGCCAGCAGCCACCAAGTGGGAGGCCGAAAGACCCAGTACTTC. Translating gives CASSHQVGGRKTQYF.

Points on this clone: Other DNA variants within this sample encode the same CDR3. DNA of the CDR3: TGTGCCAGCAGTGAATACGGGTCGAACTATGGCTACACCTTC. It translates to CASSEYGSNYGYTF. This sequence joins TRBV25-1 and TRBJ1-2; D not resolved. CDR3 length equals 14 residues. Germline V gene sequence: CDR1 MGHDK, CDR2 SYGVNS. Trimming cost V 0 bases and J 2 bases, with 7 bases left between them.

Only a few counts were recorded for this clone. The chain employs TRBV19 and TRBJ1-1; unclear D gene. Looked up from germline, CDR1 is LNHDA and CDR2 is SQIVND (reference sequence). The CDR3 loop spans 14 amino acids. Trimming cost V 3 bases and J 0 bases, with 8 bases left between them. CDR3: CASSIRLLNTEAFF. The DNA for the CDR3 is TGTGCCAGTAGTATCAGACTTCTGAACACTGAAGCTTTCTTT.

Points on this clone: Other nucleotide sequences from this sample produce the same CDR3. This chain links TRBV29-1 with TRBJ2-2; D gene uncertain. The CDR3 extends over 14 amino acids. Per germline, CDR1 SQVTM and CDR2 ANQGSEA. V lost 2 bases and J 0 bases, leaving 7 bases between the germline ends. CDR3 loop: CSVETSSNTGELFF. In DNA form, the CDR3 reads TGCAGCGTTGAAACATCCTCGAACACCGGGGAGCTGTTTTTT.

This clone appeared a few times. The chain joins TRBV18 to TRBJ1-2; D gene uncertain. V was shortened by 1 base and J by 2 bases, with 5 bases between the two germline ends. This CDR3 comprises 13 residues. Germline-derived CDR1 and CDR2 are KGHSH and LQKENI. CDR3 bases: TGTGCCAGCTCACCACAGGAAAACTATGGCTACACCTTC. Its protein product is CASSPQENYGYTF.

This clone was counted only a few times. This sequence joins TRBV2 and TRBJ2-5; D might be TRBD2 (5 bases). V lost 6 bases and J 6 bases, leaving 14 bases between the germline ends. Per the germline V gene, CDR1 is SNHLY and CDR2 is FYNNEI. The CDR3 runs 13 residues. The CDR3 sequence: CASSVRELKTQYF. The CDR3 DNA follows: TGTGCCAGCAGCGTGAGGGAGTTGAAGACCCAGTACTTC.

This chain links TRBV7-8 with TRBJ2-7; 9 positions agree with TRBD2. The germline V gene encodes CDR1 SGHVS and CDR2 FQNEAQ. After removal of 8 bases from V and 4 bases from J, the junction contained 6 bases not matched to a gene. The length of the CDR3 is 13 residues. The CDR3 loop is CASEPSGKYEQYF. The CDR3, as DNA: TGTGCCAGCGAGCCTAGCGGGAAGTACGAGCAGTACTTC.

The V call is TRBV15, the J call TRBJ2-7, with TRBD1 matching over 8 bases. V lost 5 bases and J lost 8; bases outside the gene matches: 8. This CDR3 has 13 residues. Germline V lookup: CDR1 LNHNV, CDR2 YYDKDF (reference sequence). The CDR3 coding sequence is TGTGCCACCAGCTTCGACAGGGGCCCTCAGCAGTACTTC. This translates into CATSFDRGPQQYF.

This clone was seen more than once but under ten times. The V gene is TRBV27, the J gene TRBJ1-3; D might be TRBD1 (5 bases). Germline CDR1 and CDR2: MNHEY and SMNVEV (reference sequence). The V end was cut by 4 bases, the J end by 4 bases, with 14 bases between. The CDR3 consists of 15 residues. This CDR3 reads CASSSNRDRGNTIYF. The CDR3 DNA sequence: TGTGCCAGCAGTTCCAACCGGGACCGCGGAAACACCATATATTTT.

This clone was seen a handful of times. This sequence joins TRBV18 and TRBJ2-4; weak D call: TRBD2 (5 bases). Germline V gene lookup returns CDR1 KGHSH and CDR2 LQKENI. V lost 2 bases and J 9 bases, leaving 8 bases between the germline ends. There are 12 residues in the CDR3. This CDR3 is CASSPEGSIQYF. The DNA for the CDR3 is TGTGCCAGCTCACCAGAGGGCTCCATTCAGTACTTC.

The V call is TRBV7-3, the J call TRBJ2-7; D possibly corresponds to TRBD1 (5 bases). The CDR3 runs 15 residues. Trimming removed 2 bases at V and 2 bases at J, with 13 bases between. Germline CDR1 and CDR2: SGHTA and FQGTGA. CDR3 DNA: TGTGCCAGCAGCTTACTTCAGGGCGGCCCCTACGAGCAGTACTTC. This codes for CASSLLQGGPYEQYF.

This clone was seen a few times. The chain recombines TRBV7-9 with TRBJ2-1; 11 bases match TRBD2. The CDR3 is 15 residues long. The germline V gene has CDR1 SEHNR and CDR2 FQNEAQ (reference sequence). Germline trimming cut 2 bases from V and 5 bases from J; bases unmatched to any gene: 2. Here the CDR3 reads CASSLMGLADNEQFF. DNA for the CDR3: TGTGCCAGCAGCTTAATGGGACTAGCGGACAATGAGCAGTTCTTC.

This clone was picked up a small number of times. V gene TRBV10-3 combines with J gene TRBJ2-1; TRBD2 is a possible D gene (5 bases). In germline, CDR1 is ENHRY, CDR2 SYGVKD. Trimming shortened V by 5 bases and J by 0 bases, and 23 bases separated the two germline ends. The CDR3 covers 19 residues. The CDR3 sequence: CAISQLGKSGASSYNEQFF. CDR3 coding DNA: TGTGCCATCAGTCAACTGGGTAAGAGCGGAGCGAGCTCCTACAATGAGCAGTTCTTC.

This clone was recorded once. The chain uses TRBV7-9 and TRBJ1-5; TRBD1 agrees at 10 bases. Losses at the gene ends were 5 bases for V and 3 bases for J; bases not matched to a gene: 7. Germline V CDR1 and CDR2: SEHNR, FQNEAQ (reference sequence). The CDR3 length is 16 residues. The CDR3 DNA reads TGTGCCAGCAGCAAAGGGACAGGGGCCCTCAATCAGCCCCAGCATTTT. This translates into CASSKGTGALNQPQHF.

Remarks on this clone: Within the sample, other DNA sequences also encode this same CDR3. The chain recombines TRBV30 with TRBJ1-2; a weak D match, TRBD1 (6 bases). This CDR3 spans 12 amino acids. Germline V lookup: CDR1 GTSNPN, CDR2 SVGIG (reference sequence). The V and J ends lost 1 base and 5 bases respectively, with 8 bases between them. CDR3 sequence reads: CAWSEQGYGYTF. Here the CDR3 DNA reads TGTGCCTGGAGTGAACAGGGATATGGCTACACCTTC.

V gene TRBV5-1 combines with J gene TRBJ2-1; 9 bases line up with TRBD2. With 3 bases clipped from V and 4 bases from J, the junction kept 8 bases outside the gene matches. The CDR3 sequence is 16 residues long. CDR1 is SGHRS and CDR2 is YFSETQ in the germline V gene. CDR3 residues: CASSWAVTSGYNEQFF. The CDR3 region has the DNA TGCGCCAGCAGCTGGGCGGTGACTAGCGGTTACAATGAGCAGTTCTTC.

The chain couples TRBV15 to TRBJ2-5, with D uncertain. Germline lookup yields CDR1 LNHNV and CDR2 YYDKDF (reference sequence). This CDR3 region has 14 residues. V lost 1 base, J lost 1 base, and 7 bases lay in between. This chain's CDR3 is CATSRASLQETQYF. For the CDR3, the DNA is TGTGCCACCAGCAGAGCCAGCCTCCAAGAGACCCAGTACTTC.

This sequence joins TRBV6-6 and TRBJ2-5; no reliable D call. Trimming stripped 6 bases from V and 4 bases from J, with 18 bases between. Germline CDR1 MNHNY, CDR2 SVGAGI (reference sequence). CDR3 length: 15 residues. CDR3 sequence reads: CASRRPEPKGETQYF. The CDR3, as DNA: TGTGCCAGCAGGAGACCTGAACCAAAAGGAGAGACCCAGTACTTC.

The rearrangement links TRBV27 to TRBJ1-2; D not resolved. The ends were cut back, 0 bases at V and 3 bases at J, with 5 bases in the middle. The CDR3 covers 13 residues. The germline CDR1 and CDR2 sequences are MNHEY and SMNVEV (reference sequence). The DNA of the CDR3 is TGTGCCAGCAGTTTATCGGGATACTATGGCTACACCTTC. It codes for CASSLSGYYGYTF.